This paragraph reports one T cell receptor beta chain. This sample is part of a study of cytomegalovirus exposure and HLA in healthy donors. Both 60 Vbeta primers and 13 Jbeta primers went into the PCR. Produced via immunoSEQ multiplex PCR; TCRdb's table is partial and in-frame only. The top ten hold 6.5% of the sample, which has 200,000 or so clones, 75% to 85% seen once. The TCR originated in a woman in her fifties or sixties in good health and CMV-seropositive. Sequencing used PBMCs.

The CDR3 coding sequence is TGTGCTAGTGGTTTGGCCTCTAGCGGGTTTTACAATGAGCAGTTCTTC. It is translated as CASGLASSGFYNEQFF. J is TRBJ2-1 and V is TRBV12-5; 8 nucleotides line up with TRBD2. Germline loops: CDR1 LGHNT, CDR2 FRNRAP. The V gene end was trimmed by 1 base and the J gene end by 4 bases; junction bases not matched to a gene: 6. The CDR3 has 16 amino acids.